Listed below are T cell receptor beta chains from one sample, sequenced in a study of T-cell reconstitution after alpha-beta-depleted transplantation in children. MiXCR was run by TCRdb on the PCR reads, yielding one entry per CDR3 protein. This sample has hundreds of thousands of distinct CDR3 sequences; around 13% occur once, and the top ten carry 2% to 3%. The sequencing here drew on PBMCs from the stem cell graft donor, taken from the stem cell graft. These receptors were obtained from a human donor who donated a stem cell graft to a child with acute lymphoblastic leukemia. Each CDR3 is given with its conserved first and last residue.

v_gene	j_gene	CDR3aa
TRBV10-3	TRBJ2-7	CAISGFSDEQYF
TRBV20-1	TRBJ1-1	CSAQAPRTEAFF
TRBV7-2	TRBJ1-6	CASSLGQGYYNSPLHF
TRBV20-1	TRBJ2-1	CSASGDNEQFF
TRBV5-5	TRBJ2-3	CASIRDRVPDTQYF
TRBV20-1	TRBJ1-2	CSARARGAYGYTF
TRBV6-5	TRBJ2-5	CASSYSGGQETQYF
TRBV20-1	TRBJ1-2	CSAPLDRAGYTF
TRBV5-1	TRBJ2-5	CASSQGSGETQYF
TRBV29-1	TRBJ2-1	CSVVVTDSYNEQFF
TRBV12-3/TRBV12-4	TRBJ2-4	CASSPKNIQYF